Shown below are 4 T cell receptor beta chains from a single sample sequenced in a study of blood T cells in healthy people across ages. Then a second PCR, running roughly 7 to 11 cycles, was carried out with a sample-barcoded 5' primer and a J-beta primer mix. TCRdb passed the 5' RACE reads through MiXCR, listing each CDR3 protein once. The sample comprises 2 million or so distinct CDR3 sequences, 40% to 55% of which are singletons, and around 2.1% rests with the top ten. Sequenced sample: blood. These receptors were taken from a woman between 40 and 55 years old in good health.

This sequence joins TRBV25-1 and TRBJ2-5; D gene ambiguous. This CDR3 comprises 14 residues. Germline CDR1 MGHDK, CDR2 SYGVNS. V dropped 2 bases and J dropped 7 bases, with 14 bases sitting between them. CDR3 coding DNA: TGTGCCAGCAGTGAAAGGGCGAACAGAGGGACCCAGTACTTC. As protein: CASSERANRGTQYF.

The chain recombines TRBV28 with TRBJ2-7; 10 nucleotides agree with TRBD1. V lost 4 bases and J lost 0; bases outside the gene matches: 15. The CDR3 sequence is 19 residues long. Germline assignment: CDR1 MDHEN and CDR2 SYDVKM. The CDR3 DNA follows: TGTGCCAGCAGTTCCTTCCGGGGGACAGGGGCAAGGGACTCCTACGAGCAGTACTTC. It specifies CASSSFRGTGARDSYEQYF.

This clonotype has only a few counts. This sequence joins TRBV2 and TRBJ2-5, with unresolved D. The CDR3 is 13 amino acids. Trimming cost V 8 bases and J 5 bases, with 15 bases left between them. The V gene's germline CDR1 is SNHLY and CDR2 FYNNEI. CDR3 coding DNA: TGTGCCAGCCAATTAATATTAGGGGAGACCCAGTACTTC. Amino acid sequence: CASQLILGETQYF.

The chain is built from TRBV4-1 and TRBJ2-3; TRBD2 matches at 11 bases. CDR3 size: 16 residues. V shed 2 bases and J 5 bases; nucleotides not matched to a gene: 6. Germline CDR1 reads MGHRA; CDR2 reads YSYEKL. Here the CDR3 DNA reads TGCGCCAGCAGCCAAATAGCGGGGGGGCCCAAAGATACGCAGTATTTT. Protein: CASSQIAGGPKDTQYF.